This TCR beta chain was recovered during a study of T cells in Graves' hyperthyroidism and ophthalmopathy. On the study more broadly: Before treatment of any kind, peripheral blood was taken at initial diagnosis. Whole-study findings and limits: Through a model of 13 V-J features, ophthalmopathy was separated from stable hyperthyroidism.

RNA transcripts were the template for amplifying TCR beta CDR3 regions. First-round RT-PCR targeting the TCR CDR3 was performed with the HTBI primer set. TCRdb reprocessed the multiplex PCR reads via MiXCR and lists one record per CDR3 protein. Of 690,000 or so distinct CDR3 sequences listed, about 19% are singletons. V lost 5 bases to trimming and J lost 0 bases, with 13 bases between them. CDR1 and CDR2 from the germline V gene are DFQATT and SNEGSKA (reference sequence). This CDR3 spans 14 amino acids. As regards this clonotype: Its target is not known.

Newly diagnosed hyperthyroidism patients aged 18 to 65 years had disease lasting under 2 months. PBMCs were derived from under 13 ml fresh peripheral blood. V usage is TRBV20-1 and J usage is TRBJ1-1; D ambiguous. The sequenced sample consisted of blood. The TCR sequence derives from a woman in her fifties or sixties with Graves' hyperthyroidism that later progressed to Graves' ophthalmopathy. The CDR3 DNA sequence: TGCAGTGCTGGGCGGGCTGGGTTGAACACTGAAGCTTTCTTT. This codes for CSAGRAGLNTEAFF.